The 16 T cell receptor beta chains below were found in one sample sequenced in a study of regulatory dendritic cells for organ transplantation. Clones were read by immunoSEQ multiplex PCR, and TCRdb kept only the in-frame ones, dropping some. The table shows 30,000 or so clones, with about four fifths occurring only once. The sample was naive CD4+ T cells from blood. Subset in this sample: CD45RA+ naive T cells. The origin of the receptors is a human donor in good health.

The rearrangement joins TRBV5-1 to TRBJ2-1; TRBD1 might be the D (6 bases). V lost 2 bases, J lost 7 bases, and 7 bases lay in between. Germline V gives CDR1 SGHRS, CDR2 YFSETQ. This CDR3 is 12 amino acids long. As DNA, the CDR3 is TGCGCCAGCAGCTTACAGGGAAATGAGCAGTTCTTC. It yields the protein CASSLQGNEQFF.

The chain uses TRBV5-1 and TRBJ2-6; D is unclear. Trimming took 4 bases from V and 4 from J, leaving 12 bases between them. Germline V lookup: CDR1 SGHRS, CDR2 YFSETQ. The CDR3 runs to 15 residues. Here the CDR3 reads CASSPLSRGANVLTF. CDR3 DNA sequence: TGCGCCAGCAGCCCACTATCTCGGGGGGCCAACGTCCTGACTTTC.

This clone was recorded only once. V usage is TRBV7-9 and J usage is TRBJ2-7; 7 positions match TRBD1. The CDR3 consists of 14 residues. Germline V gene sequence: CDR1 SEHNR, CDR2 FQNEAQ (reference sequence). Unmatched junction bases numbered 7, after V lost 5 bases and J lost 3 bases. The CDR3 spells CASSLNRGNYEQYF. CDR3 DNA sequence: TGTGCCAGCAGCCTAAACAGGGGAAACTACGAGCAGTACTTC.

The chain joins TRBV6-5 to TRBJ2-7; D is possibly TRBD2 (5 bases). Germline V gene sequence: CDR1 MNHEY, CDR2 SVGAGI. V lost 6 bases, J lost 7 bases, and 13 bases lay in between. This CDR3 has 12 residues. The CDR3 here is CASSKGGGEQYF. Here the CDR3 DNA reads TGTGCCAGCAGCAAAGGCGGAGGTGAGCAGTACTTC.

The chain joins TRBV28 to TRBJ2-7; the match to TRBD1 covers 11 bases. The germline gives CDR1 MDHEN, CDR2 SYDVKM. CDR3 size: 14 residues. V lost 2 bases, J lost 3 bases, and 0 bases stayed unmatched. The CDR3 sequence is CASSLGTGGYEQYF. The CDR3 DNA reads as TGTGCCAGCAGTTTAGGGACAGGGGGCTACGAGCAGTACTTC.

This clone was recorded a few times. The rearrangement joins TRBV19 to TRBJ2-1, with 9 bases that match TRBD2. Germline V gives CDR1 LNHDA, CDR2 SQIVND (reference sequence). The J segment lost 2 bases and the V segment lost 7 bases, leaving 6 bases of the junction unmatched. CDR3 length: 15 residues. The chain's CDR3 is CASKEAGGAYNEQFF. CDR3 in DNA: TGTGCCAGTAAAGAAGCGGGGGGCGCCTACAATGAGCAGTTCTTC.

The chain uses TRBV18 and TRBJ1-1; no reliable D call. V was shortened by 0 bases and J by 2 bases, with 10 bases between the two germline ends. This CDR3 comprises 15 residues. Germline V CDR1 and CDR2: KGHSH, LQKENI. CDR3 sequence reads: CASSPPGDPNTEAFF. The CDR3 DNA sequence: TGTGCCAGCTCACCACCGGGAGATCCCAACACTGAAGCTTTCTTT.

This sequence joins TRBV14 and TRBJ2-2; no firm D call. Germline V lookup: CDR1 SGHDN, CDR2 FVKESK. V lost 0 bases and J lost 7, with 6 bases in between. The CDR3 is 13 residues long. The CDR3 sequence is CASSQDRGGELFF. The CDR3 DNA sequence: TGTGCCAGCAGCCAAGATCGAGGCGGGGAGCTGTTTTTT.

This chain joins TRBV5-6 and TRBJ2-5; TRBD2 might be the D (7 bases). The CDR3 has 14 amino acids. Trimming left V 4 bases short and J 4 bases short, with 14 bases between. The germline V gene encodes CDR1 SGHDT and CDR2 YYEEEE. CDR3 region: CASSLGGGRETQYF. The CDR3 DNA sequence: TGTGCCAGCAGCCTAGGGGGGGGGAGAGAGACCCAGTACTTC.

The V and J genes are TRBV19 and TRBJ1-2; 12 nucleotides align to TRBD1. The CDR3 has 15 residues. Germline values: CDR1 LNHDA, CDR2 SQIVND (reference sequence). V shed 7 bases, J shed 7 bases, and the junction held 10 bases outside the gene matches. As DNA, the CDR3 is TGTGCCAGTATTCCACCGGGACAGGGGGCAGGTGGCTACACCTTC. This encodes CASIPPGQGAGGYTF.

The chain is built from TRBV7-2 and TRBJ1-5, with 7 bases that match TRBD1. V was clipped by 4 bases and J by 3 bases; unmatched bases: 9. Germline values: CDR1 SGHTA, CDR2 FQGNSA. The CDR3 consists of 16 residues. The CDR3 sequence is CASSWMGQSNNQPQHF. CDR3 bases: TGTGCCAGCAGCTGGATGGGACAGTCAAACAATCAGCCCCAGCATTTT.

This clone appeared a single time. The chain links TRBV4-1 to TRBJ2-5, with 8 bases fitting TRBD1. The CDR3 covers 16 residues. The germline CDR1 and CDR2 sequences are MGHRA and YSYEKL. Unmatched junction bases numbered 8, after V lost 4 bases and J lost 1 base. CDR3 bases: TGCGCCAGCAGCCGGACGACAGGGGCTCTCCAAGAGACCCAGTACTTC. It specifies CASSRTTGALQETQYF.

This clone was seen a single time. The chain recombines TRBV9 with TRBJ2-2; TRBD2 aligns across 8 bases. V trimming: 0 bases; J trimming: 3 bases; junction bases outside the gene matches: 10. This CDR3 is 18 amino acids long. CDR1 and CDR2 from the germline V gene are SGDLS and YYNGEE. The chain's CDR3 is CASSVGSGAGVYTGELFF. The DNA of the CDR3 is TGTGCCAGCAGCGTAGGTAGCGGGGCCGGGGTTTACACCGGGGAGCTGTTTTTT.

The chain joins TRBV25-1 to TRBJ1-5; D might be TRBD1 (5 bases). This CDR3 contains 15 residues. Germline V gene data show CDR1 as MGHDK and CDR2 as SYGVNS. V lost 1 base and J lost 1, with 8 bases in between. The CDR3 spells CASSESSGSNQPQHF. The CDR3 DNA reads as TGTGCCAGCAGTGAATCTTCAGGGAGCAATCAGCCCCAGCATTTT.

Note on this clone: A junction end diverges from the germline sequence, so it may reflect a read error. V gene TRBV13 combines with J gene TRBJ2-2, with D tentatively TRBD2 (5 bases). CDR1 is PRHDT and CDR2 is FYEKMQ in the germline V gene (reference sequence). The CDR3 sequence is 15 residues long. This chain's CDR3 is CASSLGGSNTGELFF. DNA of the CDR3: TGTGCCAGCAGCCTAGGCGGGTCGAACACCGGGGAGCTGTTTTTT.

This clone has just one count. This CDR3 reads CASSITGKGGYTF. The CDR3, as DNA: TGTGCCAGTAGTATTACAGGGAAGGGTGGCTACACCTTC. This sequence joins TRBV19 and TRBJ1-2, with D possibly matching TRBD1 (6 bases). Germline V gene data show CDR1 as LNHDA and CDR2 as SQIVND (reference sequence). The V end lost 3 bases, the J end lost 7 bases, and 12 bases lay between the germline ends. The CDR3 runs to 13 residues. The variable domain in full, with the rest retrieved from reference TRBV19 and TRBJ1-2, is DGGITQSPKYLFRKEGQNVTLSCEQNLNHDAMYWYRQDPGQGLRLIYYSQIVNDFQKGDIAEGYSVSREKKESFPLTVTSAQKNPTAFYLCASSITGKGGYTFGSGTRLTVV.